These 15 T cell receptor beta chains were sequenced from one sample in a study of OX40 agonist ivuxolimab in advanced cancers. Only in-frame clones appear in the TCRdb table, and some are missing; sequencing was by immunoSEQ multiplex PCR. Of approximately 70,000 clones listed, approximately 94% are singletons. The starting material was CD4+ or CD8+ T cells sorted from blood, obtained in a trial of the OX40 agonist ivuxolimab. The receptors were sampled from an adult with an advanced solid tumor such as melanoma, head and neck, liver or kidney cancer.

V usage is TRBV5-6 and J usage is TRBJ2-1; D is possibly TRBD2 (7 bases). Per germline, CDR1 SGHDT and CDR2 YYEEEE. This CDR3 contains 11 residues. The ends were cut back, 2 bases at V and 11 bases at J, with 8 bases in the middle. DNA for the CDR3: TGTGCCAGCAGCTTCGGGGGGCAGCAGTTCTTC. It encodes CASSFGGQQFF.

The J gene is TRBJ2-7, the V gene TRBV28; 10 bases fit TRBD2. The CDR3 spans 15 residues. Per the germline V gene, CDR1 is MDHEN and CDR2 is SYDVKM. V gave up 8 bases and J gave up 2 bases; unmatched junction bases: 9. CDR3 sequence (DNA): TGTGCCAGCCTCGCTAGCGGGAGAATCCCCTACGAGCAGTACTTC. Translation: CASLASGRIPYEQYF.

The CDR3 loop is CASSGGGASTDTQYF. CDR3 DNA sequence: TGTGCCAGTAGCGGCGGGGGGGCGAGCACAGATACGCAGTATTTT. This chain connects TRBV19 to TRBJ2-3, with TRBD2 identical over 9 bases. After removal of 6 bases from V and 0 bases from J, the junction contained 4 bases not matched to a gene. Germline assignment: CDR1 LNHDA and CDR2 SQIVND (reference sequence). This CDR3 has 15 amino acids. Full variable domain (outside the CDR3, taken from reference TRBV19 and TRBJ2-3): DGGITQSPKYLFRKEGQNVTLSCEQNLNHDAMYWYRQDPGQGLRLIYYSQIVNDFQKGDIAEGYSVSREKKESFPLTVTSAQKNPTAFYLCASSGGGASTDTQYFGPGTRLTVL.

V and J are TRBV6-5 and TRBJ2-2, with D possibly being TRBD2 (6 bases). The CDR3 has 14 amino acids. V was clipped by 8 bases and J by 7 bases, with 17 bases between them. CDR1 is MNHEY and CDR2 is SVGAGI in the germline V gene. CDR3 region: CASRAGGAVGELFF. Here the CDR3 DNA reads TGTGCCAGCCGAGCAGGCGGGGCGGTCGGGGAGCTGTTTTTT.

V is TRBV28 and J is TRBJ2-1; D remains unclear. CDR1 and CDR2 (germline): MDHEN, SYDVKM. This CDR3 comprises 16 residues. Deletions cut 4 bases from V and 0 bases from J, with 13 bases between. The CDR3 DNA is TGTGCCAGCAGTTCCCCCGCCGGAAGCTCCTACAATGAGCAGTTCTTC. It codes for CASSSPAGSSYNEQFF. The full variable domain, completed using reference TRBV28 and TRBJ2-1, is DVKVTQSSRYLVKRTGEKVFLECVQDMDHENMFWYRQDPGLGLRLIYFSYDVKMKEKGDIPEGYSVSREKKERFSLILESASTNQTSMYLCASSSPAGSSYNEQFFGPGTRLTVL.

J is TRBJ2-7 and V is TRBV9, with D unresolved. Looked up from germline, CDR1 is SGDLS and CDR2 is YYNGEE. The CDR3 has 13 residues. Trimming stripped 4 bases from V and 7 bases from J, with 15 bases between. Here the CDR3 DNA reads TGTGCCAGCAGCCCCGACCCCGTGAGGGAGCAGTACTTC. It is translated as CASSPDPVREQYF.

In DNA form, the CDR3 reads TGTGCCAGCTCACCCGGGACAGATGAAGCTTTCTTT. This translates into CASSPGTDEAFF. J is TRBJ1-1 and V is TRBV18; 7 nucleotides agree with TRBD1. Germline loops: CDR1 KGHSH, CDR2 LQKENI. This CDR3 contains 12 residues. V lost 3 bases and J lost 7; bases outside the gene matches: 2.

The gene calls are TRBV18 and TRBJ2-2; no reliable D call. V was shortened by 3 bases and J by 0 bases, with 11 bases between the two germline ends. The germline V gene has CDR1 KGHSH and CDR2 LQKENI. The CDR3 runs 16 residues. The CDR3, as DNA: TGTGCCAGCTCACCTACAGCTAATTCGAACACCGGGGAGCTGTTTTTT. Translated: CASSPTANSNTGELFF.

The rearrangement uses TRBV6-6 and TRBJ2-1; D perhaps matches TRBD1 (6 bases). CDR1 is MNHNY and CDR2 is SVGAGI in the germline V gene (reference sequence). V was pared by 4 bases and J by 0 bases, with 13 bases between. This CDR3 region has 16 residues. The CDR3 protein is CASSSYGTLSYNEQFF. The DNA for the CDR3 is TGTGCCAGCAGTTCTTACGGGACACTCTCCTACAATGAGCAGTTCTTC.

The CDR3, as DNA: TGTGCCAGTAGTAAACTAGCTACCGGCGAGCAGTACTTC. Protein: CASSKLATGEQYF. The chain recombines TRBV19 with TRBJ2-7; D perhaps matches TRBD2 (6 bases). The CDR3 covers 13 residues. The germline CDR1 and CDR2 sequences are LNHDA and SQIVND (reference sequence). V shed 4 bases and J shed 6 bases, with 13 bases lying between them.

J is TRBJ2-7 and V is TRBV9; 7 nucleotides match TRBD2. CDR1 is SGDLS and CDR2 is YYNGEE in the germline V gene. V trimming: 0 bases; J trimming: 6 bases; junction bases outside the gene matches: 6. The CDR3 loop spans 14 amino acids. Written as DNA, the CDR3 is TGTGCCAGCAGCGTAGGGCGGGGGAGAGGCGAGCAGTACTTC. This encodes CASSVGRGRGEQYF.

The chain combines TRBV2 with TRBJ1-2; 8 positions match TRBD1. With 2 bases clipped from V and 7 bases from J, the junction kept 15 bases outside the gene matches. Germline lookup yields CDR1 SNHLY and CDR2 FYNNEI. CDR3 length equals 17 residues. CDR3 region: CASSEMPTGQGPSGYTF. The CDR3 DNA reads as TGTGCCAGCAGTGAAATGCCCACCGGACAGGGCCCTTCTGGCTACACCTTC.

The genes are TRBV4-3 and TRBJ2-2; TRBD2 might be the D (7 bases). The CDR3 contains 17 residues. Germline V gives CDR1 LGHNA, CDR2 YSLEER. Trimming left V 0 bases short and J 4 bases short, with 15 bases between. The CDR3 spells CASSQDWGGGGTGELFF. The CDR3 DNA is TGCGCCAGCAGCCAAGACTGGGGCGGGGGCGGCACCGGGGAGCTGTTTTTT.

This chain links TRBV10-1 with TRBJ2-3, with 9 bases that match TRBD1. This CDR3 comprises 16 residues. Trimming cost V 4 bases and J 2 bases; bases outside gene matches: 7. Germline values: CDR1 WNHNN, CDR2 SYGVQD (reference sequence). The CDR3, as DNA: TGCGCCAGCAGTGGGCCGGGACAGGGAAACACAGATACGCAGTATTTT. It translates to CASSGPGQGNTDTQYF.

This clone was seen a single time. V gene TRBV4-3 combines with J gene TRBJ2-7; 9 bases line up with TRBD1. The length of the CDR3 is 15 residues. V was clipped by 4 bases and J by 4 bases; unmatched bases: 8. Per the germline V gene, CDR1 is LGHNA and CDR2 is YSLEER. Here the CDR3 reads CASSRNRGRGYEQYF. For the CDR3, the DNA is TGCGCCAGCAGCCGAAACAGGGGGCGCGGGTACGAGCAGTACTTC.